This T cell receptor beta chain was sequenced during a study of regulatory T cells in long-lasting Graves disease. Study-level background: Graves' patients who were just diagnosed had used antithyroid drugs for under 3 months. Study outcomes and limitations: Persistent patients shared more public clonotypes (under 3,000) than newly diagnosed patients (about 970).

Building the TCR beta libraries relied on iRepertoire HTBI primers, and CDR3 regions underwent Arm-PCR. Each CDR3 protein is one row after TCRdb ran MiXCR on the multiplex PCR reads. The data show hundreds of thousands of distinct CDR3 sequences, with around 17% seen just once and approximately 18% held by the top ten. There are many counts of this clonotype. Antigen unknown. Germline V gene lookup returns CDR1 DFQATT and CDR2 SNEGSKA (reference sequence). The V end lost 3 bases, the J end lost 0 bases, and 5 bases lay between the germline ends. This CDR3 is built from 12 residues. The time point: newly diagnosed GD, antithyroid drugs for less than 3 months. PBMC RNA was the source of the TCR library. Separately, the same data were catalogued under a study of T cells in Graves' hyperthyroidism and ophthalmopathy.

The sample here was peripheral blood mononuclear cells (PBMCs), taken at new diagnosis, from a patient treated with antithyroid drugs. V and J are TRBV20-1 and TRBJ1-2; D uncertain. This receptor was obtained from a woman in her thirties with Graves disease. DNA for the CDR3: TGCAGTGCTAGCCTCGCTAACTATGGCTACACCTTC. This codes for CSASLANYGYTF.